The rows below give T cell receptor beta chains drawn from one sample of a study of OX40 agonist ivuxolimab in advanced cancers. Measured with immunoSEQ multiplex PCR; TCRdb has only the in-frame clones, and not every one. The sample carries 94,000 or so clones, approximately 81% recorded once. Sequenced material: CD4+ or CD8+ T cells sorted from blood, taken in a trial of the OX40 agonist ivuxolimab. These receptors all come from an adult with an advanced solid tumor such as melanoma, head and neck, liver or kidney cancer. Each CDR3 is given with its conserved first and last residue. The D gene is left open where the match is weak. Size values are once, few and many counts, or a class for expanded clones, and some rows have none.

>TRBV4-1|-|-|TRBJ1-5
CASSQDQEGSQPQHF
TGCGCCAGCAGCCAAGATCAGGAGGGTAGTCAGCCCCAGCATTTT
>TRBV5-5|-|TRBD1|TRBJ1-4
CASSHTGTGYEKLFF
TGTGCCAGCAGCCATACCGGGACAGGGTATGAAAAACTGTTTTTT
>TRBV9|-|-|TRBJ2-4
CASSVGPGENIQYF
TGTGCCAGCAGCGTAGGCCCGGGCGAAAACATTCAGTACTTC
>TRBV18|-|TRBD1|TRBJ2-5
CASSLRTGTQETQYF
TGTGCCAGCTCACTAAGGACAGGCACACAAGAGACCCAGTACTTC
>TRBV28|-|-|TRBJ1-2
CASSLIDYGYTF
TGTGCCAGCAGTTTAATTGACTATGGCTACACCTTC
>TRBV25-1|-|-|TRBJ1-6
CASWGGGYNSPLHF
TGTGCCAGTTGGGGAGGGGGCTATAATTCACCCCTCCACTTT
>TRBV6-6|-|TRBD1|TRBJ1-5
CASSSQGALGNQPQHF
TGTGCCAGCAGTTCACAGGGGGCGCTTGGCAATCAGCCCCAGCATTTT
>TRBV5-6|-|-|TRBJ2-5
CASSLASSAETQYF
TGTGCCAGCAGCTTGGCCAGCTCCGCGGAGACCCAGTACTTC
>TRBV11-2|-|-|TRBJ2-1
CASSTRSNEQFF
TGTGCCAGCAGCACCCGGAGCAATGAGCAGTTCTTC
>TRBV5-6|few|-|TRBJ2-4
CASSPQDGGLAKNIQYF
TGTGCCAGCAGCCCACAGGACGGTGGTCTAGCCAAAAACATTCAGTACTTC
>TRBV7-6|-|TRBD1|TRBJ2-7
CASSLGPGQGEHEQYF
TGTGCCAGCAGCTTAGGCCCCGGGCAGGGGGAGCACGAGCAGTACTTC
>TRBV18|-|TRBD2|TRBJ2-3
CASSPTSGGPSTDTQYF
TGTGCCAGCTCTCCGACTAGCGGGGGCCCTAGCACAGATACGCAGTATTTT
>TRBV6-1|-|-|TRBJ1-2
CASSESANYGYTF
TGTGCCAGCAGTGAGTCCGCTAACTATGGCTACACCTTC
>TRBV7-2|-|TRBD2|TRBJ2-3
CASSRSGGSTDTQYF
TGTGCCAGCAGCCGTAGCGGGGGAAGCACAGATACGCAGTATTTT
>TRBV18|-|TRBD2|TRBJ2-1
CASSPLQTSGSSYNEQFF
TGTGCCAGCTCACCACTGCAGACTAGCGGGAGCTCCTACAATGAGCAGTTCTTC
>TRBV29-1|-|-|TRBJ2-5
CSVVGPGRQETQYF
TGCAGCGTTGTTGGCCCGGGCCGTCAAGAGACCCAGTACTTC
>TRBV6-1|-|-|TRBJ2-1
CASRAYSVGINEQFF
TGTGCCAGCAGAGCCTATTCGGTCGGTATTAATGAGCAGTTCTTC
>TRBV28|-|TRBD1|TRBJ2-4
CASSTGEIAKNIQYF
TGTGCCAGCAGTACAGGGGAGATAGCCAAAAACATTCAGTACTTC
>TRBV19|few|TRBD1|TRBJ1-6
CASSMDRGYSPLHF
TGTGCCAGTAGTATGGACAGGGGGTATTCACCCCTCCACTTT
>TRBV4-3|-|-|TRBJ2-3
CASSQVGDFTDTQYF
TGCGCCAGCAGCCAAGTGGGGGACTTCACAGATACGCAGTATTTT
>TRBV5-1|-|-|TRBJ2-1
CASSLNTGRGHEQFF
TGCGCCAGCAGCTTAAACACAGGGAGGGGACATGAGCAGTTCTTC
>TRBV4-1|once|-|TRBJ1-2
CASSQTGDYGYTF
TGCGCCAGCAGCCAGACGGGGGACTATGGCTACACCTTC
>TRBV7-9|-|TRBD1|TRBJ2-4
CASSTDRGRTDIQYF
TGTGCCAGCAGCACGGACAGGGGGCGAACGGACATTCAGTACTTC
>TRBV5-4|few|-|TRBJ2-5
CASSLDQETQYF
TGTGCCAGCAGCTTAGATCAAGAGACCCAGTACTTC
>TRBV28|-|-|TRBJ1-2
CASSTSEGYTF
TGTGCCAGCAGCACCTCAGAAGGCTACACCTTC
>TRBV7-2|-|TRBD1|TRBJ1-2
CASSLAAGGDNLYGYTF
TGTGCCAGCAGCTTAGCGGCAGGGGGTGATAACCTCTATGGCTACACCTTC
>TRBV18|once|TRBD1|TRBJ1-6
CASSPGQELSPLHF
TGTGCCAGCTCACCAGGACAGGAACTTTCACCCCTCCACTTT
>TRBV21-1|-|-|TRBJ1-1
CASSKPREVRNTEAFF
TGTGCCAGCAGCAAACCCCGAGAGGTAAGGAACACTGAAGCTTTCTTT
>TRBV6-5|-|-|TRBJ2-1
CASSYSDRNEQFF
TGTGCCAGCAGTTACAGTGACCGTAATGAGCAGTTCTTC
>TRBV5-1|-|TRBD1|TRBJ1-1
CASSFTNIWDRGVTFF
TGCGCCAGCAGCTTCACAAATATCTGGGACAGAGGTGTAACTTTCTTT
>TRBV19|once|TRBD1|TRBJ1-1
CASSATGGYTEAFF
TGTGCCAGTAGTGCAACAGGGGGCTACACTGAAGCTTTCTTT
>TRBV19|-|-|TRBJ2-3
CATSQAYTYTQYF
TGTGCCACCTCCCAGGCGTATACGTATACGCAGTATTTT
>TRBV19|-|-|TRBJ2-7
CASGKGGVYEQYF
TGTGCCAGTGGGAAAGGAGGGGTCTACGAGCAGTACTTC
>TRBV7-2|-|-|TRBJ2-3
CASSLGRTTDTQYF
TGTGCCAGCAGCTTGGGACGGACCACAGATACGCAGTATTTT
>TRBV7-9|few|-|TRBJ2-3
CASSFRGGDTTYF
TGTGCCAGCAGCTTCCGAGGCGGGGACACAACGTATTTT
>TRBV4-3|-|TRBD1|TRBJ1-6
CASSQVDRDGSPLHF
TGCGCCAGCAGCCAAGTCGACAGGGACGGGTCACCCCTCCACTTT
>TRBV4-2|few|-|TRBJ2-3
CASSLERTDTQYF
TGTGCCAGCAGCCTGGAAAGGACAGATACGCAGTATTTT
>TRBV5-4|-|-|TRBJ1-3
CASSLTGDSGNTIYF
TGTGCCAGCAGCTTAACCGGGGATTCCGGAAACACCATATATTTT
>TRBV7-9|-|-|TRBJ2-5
CASSFRGETQYF
TGTGCCAGCAGCTTTAGGGGAGAGACCCAGTACTTC
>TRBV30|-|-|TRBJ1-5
CAWSLGGNQPQHF
TGTGCCTGGAGTCTCGGGGGGAATCAGCCCCAGCATTTT
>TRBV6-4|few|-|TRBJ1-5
CASISNQPQHF
TGTGCCAGCATTAGCAATCAGCCCCAGCATTTT
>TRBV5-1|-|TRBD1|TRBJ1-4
CASSRGQGDEKLFF
TGCGCCAGCAGCAGGGGACAGGGCGATGAAAAACTGTTTTTT
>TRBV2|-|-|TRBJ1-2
CASSVGQISHGYTF
TGTGCCAGCAGTGTAGGACAGATAAGTCATGGCTACACCTTC
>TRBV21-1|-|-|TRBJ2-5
CASSTGGGGQETQYF
TGTGCCAGCAGCACAGGGGGCGGGGGCCAAGAGACCCAGTACTTC
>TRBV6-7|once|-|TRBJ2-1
CASSTRGSSYNEQFF
TGTGCCAGCAGTACTAGGGGAAGCTCCTACAATGAGCAGTTCTTC
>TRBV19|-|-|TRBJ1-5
CASSMGPQGTHQPQHF
TGTGCCAGTAGTATGGGGCCCCAGGGGACTCATCAGCCCCAGCATTTT
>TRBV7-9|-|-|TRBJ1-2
CASSLAGGEPYGYTF
TGTGCCAGCAGCTTAGCGGGGGGGGAACCCTATGGCTACACCTTC
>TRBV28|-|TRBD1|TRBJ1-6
CAVHRGLSSPLHF
TGTGCCGTCCACAGGGGGCTGAGTTCACCCCTCCACTTT
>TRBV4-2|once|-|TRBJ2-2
CASSPSGRAGTGELFF
TGTGCCAGCAGCCCTTCGGGCAGGGCGGGAACCGGGGAGCTGTTTTTT
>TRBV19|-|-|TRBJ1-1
CASSTGDTLNTEAFF
TGTGCCAGTAGTACCGGGGACACTTTGAACACTGAAGCTTTCTTT
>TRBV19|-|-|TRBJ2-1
CASMWRGGQHEQFF
TGTGCCAGTATGTGGAGGGGGGGGCAGCATGAGCAGTTCTTC
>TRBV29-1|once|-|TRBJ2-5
CSVIAPWGETQYF
TGCAGCGTTATAGCCCCATGGGGAGAGACCCAGTACTTC
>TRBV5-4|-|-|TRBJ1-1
CASSLPAGTEAFF
TGTGCCAGCAGCTTGCCAGCAGGCACTGAAGCTTTCTTT
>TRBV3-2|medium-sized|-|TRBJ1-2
CAGPYGYTF
TGTGCCGGGCCCTATGGCTACACCTTC
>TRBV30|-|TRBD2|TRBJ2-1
CAWSWGRRGAYNEQFF
TGTGCCTGGAGTTGGGGGAGGCGGGGGGCATACAATGAGCAGTTCTTC